This TCR beta chain was found in a study of shared clonotypes between healthy human individuals (dated by TCRdb to 2020 to 2022). For the wider study: A couple of women and a few men aged 18 to 49 years were included in the cohort. For each donor, three plates each were used for CD4 naive and CD4 memory, two plates were used for CD8 naive, and one plate was used for CD8 memory. To estimate repertoire size and how much clonotype sharing occurs between individuals, the study deeply sequenced the blood TCR repertoires of 4 to 6 healthy adults. To increase sequencing depth and limit assay-specific biases, TCR repertoire library preparation and sequencing were carried out by different laboratories using diverse techniques. Per donor, leukapheresis produced somewhere between about 0.9 and 10 billion PBMCs. Here is what the overall study found, with its caveats: Sampling was limited to blood, and TCR repertoires in tissue likely differ from TCR repertoires in blood. Across a few donors, about 5% of naive CD4, roughly 3.5% of naive CD8, approximately 2.5% of memory CD4, and approximately 0.4% of memory CD8 clonotypes were shared. The genetic and exposure-history diversity represented was limited by the small number of donors. Pairwise subsampling led to the expectation that sequencing depth would affect the degree of clonotype sharing among donors. Compared with non-shared clonotypes, the clonotypes found in all four sorted-subset donors had higher generation probabilities. Larger estimated clonotype richness was generally found for naive subsets than for memory subsets. Even with the large sequencing depth, rarefaction of the sorted-subset datasets indicated that sequencing was incomplete.

Donors were healthy HIV-negative adults with no recently reported acute infections or vaccinations. Every donor was a Caucasian adult living in Nashville, Tennessee, USA. CD4+ T cells were enriched by magnetic negative selection; naive cells were then positively selected on CD45RA, and the negative fraction formed the memory subset. Blood was collected by leukapheresis, and PBMCs were isolated by Ficoll-Histopaque density gradient centrifugation and then cryopreserved in liquid nitrogen vapor phase. Analytical flow cytometry was used to check the purity and quantity of each magnetically sorted T cell population. Each sorted fraction had its genomic DNA isolated and then quantified by UV absorbance on a Nanodrop 2000c. Per the germline V gene, MGHRA is the CDR1 and YSYEKL is the CDR2. The CDR3 spans 16 residues, from the cysteine through the phenylalanine. Only the CDR3 region is kept as DNA, spanning 48 bases read in frame from base 1. V loses 8 bases of germline sequence and J loses 0 bases, and the interval between the two ends is 17 bases.

Note on this clone: Its antigen target is currently unknown. No much larger clonotype is one base removed from it; base qualities were not supplied.

TCR CDR3 regions were amplified from genomic DNA by multiplex PCR using the deep immunoSEQ assay. Extracted genomic DNA from each cell subset was distributed evenly across all wells of several immunoSEQ 96-well plates, and each plate was treated as a replicate. For sorted subsets, 200 to 250 ng of genomic DNA, equivalent to tens of thousands of T cell genomes, went into each replicate PCR. Purified libraries were measured with a Qubit 3.0 fluorometer, size-checked on a Bioanalyzer 2100, and measured again with the KAPA Library Quantification kit. Every immunoSEQ 96-well plate was sequenced on a separate single-read 150-cycle Illumina NextSeq 550 flow cell. Per the authors' processing: Because the immunoSEQ output held only junctional sequences and lacked quality scores, the filtering could not match the filtering applied to full-length reads. Sequences were annotated with PyIR, a Python wrapper for IgBLAST v1.9, using IMGT germline references to assign V/J genes and CDR3. Reads were removed for weak V/J assignments (E-value above 1e-6), missing CDR3, stop codons, out-of-frame junctions, or ambiguous translated residues. V3J clonotypes were defined as sequences sharing an identical inferred V gene, J gene, and CDR3 amino acid sequence. Percentage overlap between repertoires was computed as shared unique clonotypes divided by the size of the smaller repertoire. Three approaches were used to assess repertoire richness: RTK rarefaction, the Chao1 estimator, and Recon v2.1 estimates of unobserved clonotypes. Generation probabilities were computed with OLGA for all TCRbeta clonotypes obtained by the gDNA method from a few donors. TCRdb obtained this table from immuneACCESS and retained in-frame rearrangements with V and J assigned. These tables miss some clones; where compared with another copy, unresolved V genes account for less than half of the shortfall, and the remainder is unexplained. V and J calls and clone size follow that table, whereas D and trimming were derived from the DNA. Counted in this sample were around 2.3 million clones; more than 90% of them appeared once. The leading ten clones occupy approximately 0.13% of the sample.

The sequencing sample was made of naive CD4+ T cells sorted from blood. This sample's cell subset or site label indicates: CD45RA+ positively selected. The receptor comes from a man aged 18 to 29 in good health. The rearrangement joined TRBV4-1 to TRBJ1-3; no D segment can be confidently identified. The DNA sequence is given as TGCGCCAGCTCTGGAGGGTCCCCCCACTCTGGAAACACCATATATTTT. It translates to CASSGGSPHSGNTIYF.